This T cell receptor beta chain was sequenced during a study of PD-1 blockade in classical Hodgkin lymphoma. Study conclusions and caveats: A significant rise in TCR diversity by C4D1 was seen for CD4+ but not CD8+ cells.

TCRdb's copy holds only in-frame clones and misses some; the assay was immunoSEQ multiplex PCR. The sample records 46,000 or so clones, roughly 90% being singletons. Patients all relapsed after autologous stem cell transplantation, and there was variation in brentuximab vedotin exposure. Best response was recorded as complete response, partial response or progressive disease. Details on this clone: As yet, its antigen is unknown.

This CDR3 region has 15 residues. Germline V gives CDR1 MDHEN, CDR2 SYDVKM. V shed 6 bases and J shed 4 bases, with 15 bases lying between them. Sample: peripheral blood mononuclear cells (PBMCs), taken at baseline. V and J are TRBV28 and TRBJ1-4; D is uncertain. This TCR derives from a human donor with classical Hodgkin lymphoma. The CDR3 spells CASSSHGVNNEKLFF. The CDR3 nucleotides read TGTGCCAGCAGCAGCCATGGGGTGAATAATGAAAAACTGTTTTTT.